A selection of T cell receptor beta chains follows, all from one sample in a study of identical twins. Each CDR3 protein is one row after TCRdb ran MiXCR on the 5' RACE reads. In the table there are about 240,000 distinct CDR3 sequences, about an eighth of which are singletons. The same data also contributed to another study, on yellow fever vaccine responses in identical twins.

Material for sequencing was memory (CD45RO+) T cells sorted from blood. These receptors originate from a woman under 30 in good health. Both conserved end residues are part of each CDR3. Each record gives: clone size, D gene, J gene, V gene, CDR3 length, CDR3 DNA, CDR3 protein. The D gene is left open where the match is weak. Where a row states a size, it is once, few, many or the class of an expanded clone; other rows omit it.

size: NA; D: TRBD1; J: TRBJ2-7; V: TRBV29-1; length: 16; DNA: TGCAGCGTAGAATACCAACAGGGGTCCGGATCCTACGAGCAGTACTTC; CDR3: CSVEYQQGSGSYEQYF
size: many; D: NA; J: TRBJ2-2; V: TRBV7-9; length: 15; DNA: TGTGCCAGCAGAAAACGGGACCCGAACACCGGGGAGCTGTTTTTT; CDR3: CASRKRDPNTGELFF
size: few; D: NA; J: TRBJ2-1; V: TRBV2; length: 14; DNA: TGTGCCAGCAGTGAGGGCCAACGGGGGCCTGAGCAGTTCTTC; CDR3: CASSEGQRGPEQFF
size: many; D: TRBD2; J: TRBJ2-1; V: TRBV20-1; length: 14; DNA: TGCAGTGCCAGGGGACTAGCGACCTACAATGAGCAGTTCTTC; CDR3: CSARGLATYNEQFF
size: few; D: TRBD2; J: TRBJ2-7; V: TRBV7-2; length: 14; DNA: TGTGCCAGCGGGGGACTAGCGGACACTTACGAGCAGTACTTC; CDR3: CASGGLADTYEQYF
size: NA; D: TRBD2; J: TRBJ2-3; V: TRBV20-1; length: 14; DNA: TGCAGTGCCCCGGAACTAGCGGGATCAGATACGCAGTATTTT; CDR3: CSAPELAGSDTQYF
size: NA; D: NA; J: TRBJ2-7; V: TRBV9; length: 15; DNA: TGTGCCAGCAGCGTAGAGGTGGGGGGCGTGTACGAGCAGTACTTC; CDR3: CASSVEVGGVYEQYF
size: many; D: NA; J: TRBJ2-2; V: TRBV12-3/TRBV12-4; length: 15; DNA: TGTGCCAGCACCCGTGATGGGACGAACACCGGGGAGCTGTTTTTT; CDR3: CASTRDGTNTGELFF
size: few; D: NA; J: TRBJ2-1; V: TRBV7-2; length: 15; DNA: TGTGCCAGCAATTTCCAAACGGCGGGGCCCAATGAGCAGTTCTTC; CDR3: CASNFQTAGPNEQFF
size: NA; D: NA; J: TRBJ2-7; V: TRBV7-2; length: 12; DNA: TGTGCCAGCAGCGTATTCTCCTACGAGCAGTACTTC; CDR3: CASSVFSYEQYF
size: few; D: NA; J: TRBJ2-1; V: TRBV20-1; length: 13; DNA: TGCAGTGCTAGTCTACTAGGAGGAAATGAGCAGTTCTTC; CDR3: CSASLLGGNEQFF
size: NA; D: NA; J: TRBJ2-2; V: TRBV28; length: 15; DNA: TGTGCCAGCAGAAAACAGGGTTACGAGACCGGGGAGCTGTTTTTT; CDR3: CASRKQGYETGELFF
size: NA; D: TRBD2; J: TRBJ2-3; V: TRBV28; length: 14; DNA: TGTGCCAGCAGTCGTAGCGGGGTTAGAGATACGCAGTATTTT; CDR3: CASSRSGVRDTQYF
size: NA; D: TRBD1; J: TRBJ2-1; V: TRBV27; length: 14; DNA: TGTGCCACCCGGGACAGGGGATCGTACAATGAGCAGTTCTTC; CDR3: CATRDRGSYNEQFF
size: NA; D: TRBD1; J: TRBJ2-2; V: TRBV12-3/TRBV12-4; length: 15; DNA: TGTGCCAGCAGGGCGGGACAGGCGGCTACCGGGGAGCTGTTTTTT; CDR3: CASRAGQAATGELFF
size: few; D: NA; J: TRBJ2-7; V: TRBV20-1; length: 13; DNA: TGCAGTGCTATCCGGGTCCAACCCTACGAGCAGTACTTC; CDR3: CSAIRVQPYEQYF
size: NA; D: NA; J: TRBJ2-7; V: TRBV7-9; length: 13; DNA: TGTTCCAGCAGCTTAGTCCAGGGGGGCGAGCAGTACTTC; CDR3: CSSSLVQGGEQYF